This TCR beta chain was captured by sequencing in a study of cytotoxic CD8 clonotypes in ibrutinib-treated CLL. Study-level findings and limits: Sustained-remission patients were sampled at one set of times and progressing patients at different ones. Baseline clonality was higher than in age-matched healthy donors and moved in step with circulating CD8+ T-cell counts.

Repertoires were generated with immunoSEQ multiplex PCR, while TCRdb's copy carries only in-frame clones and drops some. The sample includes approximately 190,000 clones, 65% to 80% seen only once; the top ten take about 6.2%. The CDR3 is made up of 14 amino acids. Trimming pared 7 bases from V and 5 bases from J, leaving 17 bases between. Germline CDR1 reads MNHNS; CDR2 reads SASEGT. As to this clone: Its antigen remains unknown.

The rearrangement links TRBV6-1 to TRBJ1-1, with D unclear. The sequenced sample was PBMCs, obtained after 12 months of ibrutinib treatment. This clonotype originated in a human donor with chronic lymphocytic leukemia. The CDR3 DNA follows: TGTGCCAGCATCCCAGGACGGCGGACGACTGAAGCTTTCTTT. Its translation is CASIPGRRTTEAFF.